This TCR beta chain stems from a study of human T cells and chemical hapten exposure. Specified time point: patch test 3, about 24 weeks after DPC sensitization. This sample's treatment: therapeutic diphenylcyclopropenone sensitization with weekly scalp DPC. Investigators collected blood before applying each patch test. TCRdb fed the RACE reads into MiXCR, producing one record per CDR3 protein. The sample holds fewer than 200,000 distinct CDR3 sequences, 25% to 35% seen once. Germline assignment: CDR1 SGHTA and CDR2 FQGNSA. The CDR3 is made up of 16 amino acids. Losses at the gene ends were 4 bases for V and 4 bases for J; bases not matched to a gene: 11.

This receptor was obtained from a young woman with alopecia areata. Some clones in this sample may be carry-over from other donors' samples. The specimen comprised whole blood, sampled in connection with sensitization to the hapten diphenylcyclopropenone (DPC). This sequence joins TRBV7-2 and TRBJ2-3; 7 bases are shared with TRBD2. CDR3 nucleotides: TGTGCCAGCAGCTCCGCCGCGGGGAGGGCCGCAGATACGCAGTATTTT. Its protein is CASSSAAGRAADTQYF.